Listed below are T cell receptor beta chains from one sample, sequenced in a study of blood T cell repertoires in COVID-19. The assay was immunoSEQ multiplex PCR, and TCRdb's table has in-frame clones only and misses some. The repertoire holds 200,000 to 250,000 clones, with about 85% as singletons. What was sequenced was peripheral blood. The source of these receptors is a woman in her late teens or twenties who had recovered from COVID-19. Both conserved end residues are part of each CDR3. D genes are given only for firm matches. Only part of the rows carry a size: once, few, many, or a class if the clone is expanded.

CDR3nt,CDR3aa,len,abundance,d_gene,j_gene,v_gene
TGCGCCAGCAGCTTGGACGGGGGGGAGTTAGGATACGAGCAGTACTTC,CASSLDGGELGYEQYF,16,-,TRBD2,TRBJ2-7,TRBV5-1
TGTGCCAGCAGTGTGGCCTCCAGGGGCGGCGAGCAGTACTTC,CASSVASRGGEQYF,14,-,-,TRBJ2-7,TRBV25-1
TGTGCCTGGAGTGTATCCTTACCCCAGGGTACGCAGTATTTT,CAWSVSLPQGTQYF,14,-,-,TRBJ2-3,TRBV30
TGTGCCAGCAGTTCCCCAACCGAAGCAAATGAAAAACTGTTTTTT,CASSSPTEANEKLFF,15,-,-,TRBJ1-4,TRBV28
TGTGCCAGCAGCTCGCCCGGGACAGGGGGCTTAGGGGGTGAGCAGTTCTTC,CASSSPGTGGLGGEQFF,17,-,TRBD1,TRBJ2-1,TRBV11-2
TGTGCCAGCAGTTTATTGAGTTCAACTAATGAAAAACTGTTTTTT,CASSLLSSTNEKLFF,15,-,-,TRBJ1-4,TRBV27
TGTGCCAGCAGCTTAGCGCCGGGGGGGAACACCGGGGAGCTGTTTTTT,CASSLAPGGNTGELFF,16,-,TRBD2,TRBJ2-2,TRBV7-2
TGTGCCAGCAGTGAAGGGGCGGGAGGAGAGACCCAGTACTTC,CASSEGAGGETQYF,14,once,TRBD2,TRBJ2-5,TRBV2
TGTGCCAGCAGCGAACTGACAGGGGCGCTTCTTCATGGCTACACCTTC,CASSELTGALLHGYTF,16,-,TRBD1,TRBJ1-2,TRBV7-8
TGTGCCAGCGGGCAGGCCTACGAGCAGTACTTC,CASGQAYEQYF,11,once,-,TRBJ2-7,TRBV2
TGTGCCAGCAGCTCACTGCTAGCGGGAATGACAGATACGCAGTATTTT,CASSSLLAGMTDTQYF,16,-,TRBD2,TRBJ2-3,TRBV27
TGTGCCAGCAGTGAATCGCCACTCCAGGGGGTCTCCTACAATGAGCAGTTCTTC,CASSESPLQGVSYNEQFF,18,-,TRBD1,TRBJ2-1,TRBV25-1
TGTGCCACCAGTCGGGACAGCTACAACACTGAAGCTTTCTTT,CATSRDSYNTEAFF,14,-,TRBD1,TRBJ1-1,TRBV24-1
TGTGCCAGCAGTTACTCAGGGGATAGTCAGCCCCAGCATTTT,CASSYSGDSQPQHF,14,-,-,TRBJ1-5,TRBV6-5
TGCAGCGGGGGGGACAGGGCGACCCACGAGCAGTACTTC,CSGGDRATHEQYF,13,-,TRBD1,TRBJ2-7,TRBV29-1
TGTGCCAGCAGCTTGGTTTCCGGGAGGGCCACAGATACGCAGTATTTT,CASSLVSGRATDTQYF,16,-,TRBD2,TRBJ2-3,TRBV5-4
TGTGCCAGCAGCTTGGTTGGGCAGCCCTCTGATGGCTACACCTTC,CASSLVGQPSDGYTF,15,-,-,TRBJ1-2,TRBV5-4
TGTGCCAGCAGTTACGCGACTAGCCCTACAGATACGCAGTATTTT,CASSYATSPTDTQYF,15,few,TRBD2,TRBJ2-3,TRBV6-2/TRBV6-3
TGTGCCATCAGGGCGCGGGGGCAGGGCAGTTTCGATGAGCAGTTCTTC,CAIRARGQGSFDEQFF,16,-,-,TRBJ2-1,TRBV10-3
TGTGCCAGCAGCTTAATTGGGGGCCAGTCCGGGGAGCTGTTTTTT,CASSLIGGQSGELFF,15,-,-,TRBJ2-2,TRBV7-3
TGCGCCAGCAGCTTGACCACAGGGATTGGCACTGAAGCTTTCTTT,CASSLTTGIGTEAFF,15,-,-,TRBJ1-1,TRBV5-1
TGTGCCGGACCGCGCGGGAGTAGTGGCACAGATACGCAGTATTTT,CAGPRGSSGTDTQYF,15,-,TRBD2,TRBJ2-3,TRBV2
TGTGCCAGCAGAGGCGGACTAGCGGGAGTTGATGAGCAGTTCTTC,CASRGGLAGVDEQFF,15,-,TRBD2,TRBJ2-1,TRBV6-6
TGTGCCAGCAGCCCCAGGACTAGCGCCGCCAATGAGCAGTTCTTC,CASSPRTSAANEQFF,15,-,TRBD2,TRBJ2-1,TRBV9
TGTGCCACCATGGGCCCGCCAACTGGAAACACCATATATTTT,CATMGPPTGNTIYF,14,-,-,TRBJ1-3,TRBV24-1
TGTGCCAGCAGCTTAATAGGACAGGGAGGGGGTACTGAAGCTTTCTTT,CASSLIGQGGGTEAFF,16,-,TRBD1,TRBJ1-1,TRBV11-1
TGTGCCAGCAGTTTCCGGAGGGTCGGTGAGCAGTTCTTC,CASSFRRVGEQFF,13,-,-,TRBJ2-1,TRBV6-5
TGTGCCAGCAGCTTCCCACTAGCGGACCCAACCGGGGAGCTGTTTTTT,CASSFPLADPTGELFF,16,once,TRBD2,TRBJ2-2,TRBV7-2
TGCAGTGCTAGTAAGACAGGGTATGGCTACACCTTC,CSASKTGYGYTF,12,-,TRBD1,TRBJ1-2,TRBV20-1
TGTGCCAGCAGCTACCTCAAAGCGGGAGGAGGAACCGGGGAGCTGTTTTTT,CASSYLKAGGGTGELFF,17,-,TRBD2,TRBJ2-2,TRBV13
TGCAGCGTTCAAGGGACATTTAAGGCTGAAGCTTTCTTT,CSVQGTFKAEAFF,13,-,-,TRBJ1-1,TRBV29-1
TGTGCCAGCAGTAGAGTTACTGGGGCCAACGTCCTGACTTTC,CASSRVTGANVLTF,14,-,-,TRBJ2-6,TRBV6-5